This paragraph covers one T cell receptor (beta chain) sequence. Its antigen is as yet unknown. Clones were read by immunoSEQ multiplex PCR, and TCRdb kept only the in-frame ones, dropping some. The table includes approximately 2.1 million clones, more than 85% detected once. The CDR3 sequence is 15 residues long. Germline CDR1 SGHRS, CDR2 YFSETQ. Trimming pared 2 bases from V and 1 base from J, leaving 9 bases between. These data come from a study of shared clonotypes between healthy human individuals. Overall study context: Per donor, CD8 memory used one plate, CD8 naive used two, CD4 memory used three and CD4 naive used three.

General study points: Sequencing depth was a factor that was expected to affect clonotype sharing among donors.

Each of the donors was a healthy adult who was HIV-negative and had not had a recent acute infection or vaccination. Subsets obtained from CD4+ cells comprised CD45RA+ naive and CD45RA-negative memory cells. The TCR sequence derives from a man younger than 30 in good health. Some clones in this sample may be carry-over from other donors' samples. The V and J genes are TRBV5-1 and TRBJ2-2, with D perhaps TRBD2 (6 bases). The specimen was naive CD4+ T cells from PBMCs. Noted subset: CD45RA+ positively selected. The CDR3, as DNA: TGCGCCAGCAGCTTAACGCGGGAGAACACCGGGGAGCTGTTTTTT. Translating it yields CASSLTRENTGELFF.